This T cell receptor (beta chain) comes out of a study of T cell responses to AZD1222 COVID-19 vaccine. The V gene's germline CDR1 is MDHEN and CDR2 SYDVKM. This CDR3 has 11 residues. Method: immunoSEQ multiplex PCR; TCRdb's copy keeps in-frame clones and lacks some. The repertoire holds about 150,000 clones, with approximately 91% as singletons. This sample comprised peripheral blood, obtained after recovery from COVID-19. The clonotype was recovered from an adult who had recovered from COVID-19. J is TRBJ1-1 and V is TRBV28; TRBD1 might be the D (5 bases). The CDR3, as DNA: TGTGCTTCTGGGGCCTGGACTGAAGCTTTCTTT. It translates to CASGAWTEAFF.